The 20 T cell receptor beta chains presented below share a single source sample, sequenced in a study of monozygotic twins with cystic fibrosis. Assay used: immunoSEQ multiplex PCR; TCRdb lists only in-frame clones, some missing. The sample shows roughly 19,000 clones, approximately 97% of them seen only once. Sequencing used blood. These receptors came from a woman in her twenties or thirties with cystic fibrosis.

The genes are TRBV6-1 and TRBJ2-1, with 12 bases lining up with TRBD1. With 6 bases clipped from V and 7 bases from J, the junction kept 7 bases outside the gene matches. The CDR3 covers 15 residues. Per the germline V gene, CDR1 is MNHNS and CDR2 is SASEGT. The CDR3 DNA sequence: TGTGCCAGCAGGTTGGGACAGGGGGCGTCGAATGAGCAGTTCTTC. It codes for CASRLGQGASNEQFF.

The rearrangement links TRBV10-2 to TRBJ1-6, with D unclear. Germline CDR1 WSHSY, CDR2 SAAADI. V lost 3 bases, J lost 10 bases, and 10 bases lay in between. The CDR3 spans 13 residues. CDR3 nucleotides: TGCGCCAGCAGTGAAACGCGGAACTCACCCCTCCACTTT. Its translation is CASSETRNSPLHF.

V usage is TRBV10-3 and J usage is TRBJ1-2; the match to TRBD1 covers 8 bases. Germline CDR1 is ENHRY and CDR2 is SYGVKD. The CDR3 has 16 residues. J gave up 6 bases and V 0 bases, and 9 bases lay outside the gene matches. CDR3 sequence reads: CAISESGSGGVDGYTF. CDR3 sequence (DNA): TGTGCCATCAGTGAGTCGGGGTCAGGGGGCGTGGATGGCTACACCTTC.

The CDR3 DNA reads as TGCGCCAGCAGCCAAGTTTGGGGGGTTTCCTATAATTCACCCCTCCACTTT. Residues: CASSQVWGVSYNSPLHF. This chain joins TRBV4-1 and TRBJ1-6; a weak D match, TRBD1 (5 bases). The germline V gene has CDR1 MGHRA and CDR2 YSYEKL. This CDR3 region has 17 residues. V was trimmed by 1 base and J by 1 base, leaving 11 bases between them.

CDR3 in amino acids: CASSHADWKETQYF. The CDR3 DNA is TGTGCCAGCTCACACGCGGACTGGAAAGAGACCCAGTACTTC. The V gene is TRBV18, the J gene TRBJ2-5, with D perhaps TRBD2 (5 bases). This CDR3 is built from 14 residues. Trimming pared 4 bases from V and 3 bases from J, leaving 12 bases between. From germline, CDR1 is KGHSH and CDR2 LQKENI.

The rearrangement joins TRBV6-1 to TRBJ2-3, with no clear D. V was trimmed by 5 bases and J by 5 bases, leaving 8 bases between them. Germline CDR1 reads MNHNS; CDR2 reads SASEGT. The CDR3 length is 12 residues. Written as DNA, the CDR3 is TGTGCCAGCAGTCCCGGGCTAGATACGCAGTATTTT. It codes for CASSPGLDTQYF.

There are a few counts of this clone. The J gene is TRBJ1-1, the V gene TRBV6-1; D call uncertain. The germline CDR1 and CDR2 sequences are MNHNS and SASEGT. V lost 1 base and J 8 bases, leaving 5 bases between the germline ends. This CDR3 is built from 11 residues. The DNA of the CDR3 is TGTGCCAGCAGTGAAGGCCTCGAAGCTTTCTTT. This codes for CASSEGLEAFF.

The chain has TRBV7-6 and TRBJ1-2; perhaps TRBD1 as D (5 bases). The germline gives CDR1 SGHVS, CDR2 FNYEAQ. V was pared by 5 bases and J by 7 bases, with 23 bases between. CDR3 length: 16 residues. DNA of the CDR3: TGTGCCAGCAGCAATCTTACAGGAGAGGGGTTGAGTGGCTACACCTTC. Translated, it gives CASSNLTGEGLSGYTF.

The rearrangement uses TRBV7-8 and TRBJ1-5; a possible D gene is TRBD1 (6 bases). The V gene lost 3 bases and the J gene lost 6 bases, with 18 bases spanning the gap. CDR1 SGHVS and CDR2 FQNEAQ come from the germline V gene. This CDR3 is built from 16 residues. DNA for the CDR3: TGTGCCAGCAGCTTTAGAGGGGTGGGGGGCCCTCAGCCCCAGCATTTT. It translates to CASSFRGVGGPQPQHF. Drawing the rest from reference TRBV7-8 and TRBJ1-5, the complete variable domain is GAGVSQSPRYKVAKRGQDVALRCDPISGHVSLFWYQQALGQGPEFLTYFQNEAQLDKSGLPSDRFFAERPEGSVSTLKIQRTQQEDSAVYLCASSFRGVGGPQPQHFGDGTRLSIL.

The chain links TRBV21-1 to TRBJ2-7; the DNA was not used to check the table's D call, TRBD1. TRBV21-1 is a known pseudogene. This CDR3 has 14 residues. This CDR3 is CASSPRDRSYEQYF. The CDR3 DNA follows: TGTGCCAGCAGCCCCCGGGACAGATCCTACGAGCAGTACTTC.

V usage is TRBV6-5 and J usage is TRBJ2-5, with 12 bases aligning to TRBD2. Germline loops: CDR1 MNHEY, CDR2 SVGAGI. This CDR3 region has 16 residues. V shed 2 bases and J 7 bases; nucleotides not matched to a gene: 8. The CDR3 loop is CASSYALAGGLGTQYF. The DNA of the CDR3 is TGTGCCAGCAGTTACGCGCTAGCGGGGGGGTTGGGGACCCAGTACTTC.

The V gene is TRBV7-2, the J gene TRBJ1-2, with D possibly matching TRBD1 (5 bases). The CDR3 has 15 residues. The V gene lost 2 bases and the J gene lost 1 base, with 11 bases spanning the gap. Germline values: CDR1 SGHTA, CDR2 FQGNSA. Here the CDR3 DNA reads TGTGCCAGCAGCTTACAGGGTATGCTTAACTATGGCTACACCTTC. Translating gives CASSLQGMLNYGYTF.

This clone has just one count. V gene TRBV27 combines with J gene TRBJ2-7; no definite D call. CDR1 MNHEY and CDR2 SMNVEV come from the germline V gene (reference sequence). V was cut by 5 bases and J by 0 bases, with 17 bases left in between. This CDR3 is 16 amino acids long. In DNA form, the CDR3 reads TGTGCCAGCAGTCCCCTGGGTCAGGCGAGCTCCTACGAGCAGTACTTC. Translation: CASSPLGQASSYEQYF.

The gene calls are TRBV7-2 and TRBJ2-3; D gene ambiguous. The CDR3 extends over 13 amino acids. Germline V CDR1 and CDR2: SGHTA, FQGNSA. V was pared by 6 bases and J by 5 bases, with 12 bases between. This chain's CDR3 is CASSQDSGDTQYF. The CDR3 bases are TGTGCCAGCAGTCAAGACTCGGGAGATACGCAGTATTTT.

The rearrangement links TRBV5-5 to TRBJ1-1; TRBD1 matches 9 bases. With 1 base clipped from V and 5 bases from J, the junction kept 6 bases outside the gene matches. The CDR3 is made up of 15 amino acids. Germline-derived CDR1 and CDR2 are SGHKS and YYEKEE (reference sequence). CDR3 DNA: TGTGCCAGCAGCTTGTCCGGGACAGGGAAGACTGAAGCTTTCTTT. It translates to CASSLSGTGKTEAFF.

The chain uses TRBV5-6 and TRBJ2-5; TRBD2 matches 8 bases. V shed 0 bases, J shed 3 bases, and the junction held 4 bases outside the gene matches. Per germline, CDR1 SGHDT and CDR2 YYEEEE. This CDR3 contains 15 residues. The CDR3 coding sequence is TGTGCCAGCAGCTTGGAGACTAGCGCAGAAGAGACCCAGTACTTC. It codes for CASSLETSAEETQYF.

The chain links TRBV10-3 to TRBJ1-1; TRBD1 matches at 9 bases. The CDR3 runs 14 residues. After removal of 3 bases from V and 5 bases from J, the junction contained 4 bases not matched to a gene. Germline CDR1 ENHRY, CDR2 SYGVKD. DNA of the CDR3: TGTGCCATCAGTGACCAGGACAGGGGAACTGAAGCTTTCTTT. It specifies CAISDQDRGTEAFF.

The chain couples TRBV19 to TRBJ2-7, with D perhaps TRBD1 (5 bases). This CDR3 has 17 amino acids. Germline V gives CDR1 LNHDA, CDR2 SQIVND (reference sequence). The germline V and J ends were trimmed by 2 bases and 0 bases, with 17 bases remaining between them. The CDR3 loop is CASSISWGNELSYEQYF. The CDR3 region has the DNA TGTGCCAGTAGTATAAGCTGGGGCAACGAACTCTCCTACGAGCAGTACTTC.

The chain has TRBV7-8 and TRBJ1-5; D not resolved. The CDR3 is 15 residues long. V lost 5 bases and J 0 bases, leaving 11 bases between the germline ends. The germline V gene has CDR1 SGHVS and CDR2 FQNEAQ. In nucleotides, the CDR3 is TGTGCCAGCAGCCCTTTGGTAGCTAGCAATCAGCCCCAGCATTTT. Translating gives CASSPLVASNQPQHF.

This clone was observed once. The chain couples TRBV4-3 to TRBJ2-7; D might be TRBD1 (6 bases). Germline V CDR1 and CDR2: LGHNA, YSLEER. The CDR3 sequence is 14 residues long. V was cut by 0 bases and J by 2 bases, with 8 bases left in between. CDR3 in amino acids: CASSQDNRAYEQYF. The CDR3 coding sequence is TGCGCCAGCAGCCAAGATAACAGGGCCTACGAGCAGTACTTC.